These 22 T cell receptor beta chains share one sample of origin, sequenced in a study of T cell clonality in common variable immunodeficiency. Profiled with immunoSEQ multiplex PCR; TCRdb holds only in-frame clones, not every one. There are approximately 45,000 clones in the sample, none observed a single time. Sequencing used peripheral blood mononuclear cells. These receptors originate from a person aged 18 to 69 in good health.

This clone was observed many times. Sequencing ends 3 residues short of the CDR3 end; the germline J gene provides the rest. V usage is TRBV20-1 and J usage is TRBJ1-2; 7 positions match TRBD1. The ends lost 5 bases at V and 1 base at J; junction bases unmatched: 10. CDR1 DFQATT and CDR2 SNEGSKA come from the germline V gene (reference sequence). The CDR3 is 15 residues long. The CDR3 DNA, read in part, is TGCAGTGCTCTACCTCCGGGACAGATTAACTATGGC. Amino acids: CSALPPGQINYG. Given in full, the CDR3 is CSALPPGQINYGYTF.

This clone was seen ten or more times. This CDR3 reads CASSLVGTGVGGNSPLHF. The sequenced part of the CDR3 DNA is TGCGCCAGCAGCTTGGTCGGGACAGGGGTAGGAGGCAATTCACCC. This chain connects TRBV5-1 to TRBJ1-6, with 10 bases that match TRBD1. The sequence runs out 3 residues before the end of the CDR3; the remainder is reconstructed from the germline J gene. This CDR3 has 18 amino acids. V trimming: 0 bases; J trimming: 7 bases; junction bases outside the gene matches: 10. Germline assignment: CDR1 SGHRS and CDR2 YFSETQ.

This clone appeared many times. The read stops 3 residues short of the end of the CDR3; the missing end is completed from the germline J gene. The J gene is TRBJ2-2, the V gene TRBV9; the match to TRBD2 covers 13 bases. This CDR3 region has 18 residues. The germline V gene has CDR1 SGDLS and CDR2 YYNGEE. Trimming at V came to 3 bases and at J to 2 bases, leaving 7 bases not matched to a gene. CDR3 residues: CASSASGTSGVNTGELFF. CDR3 DNA, as far as it was read: TGTGCCAGCAGCGCCTCGGGGACTAGCGGGGTTAACACCGGGGAG. Together with reference TRBV9 and TRBJ2-2, the CDR3 gives the full variable domain: DSGVTQTPKHLITATGQRVTLRCSPRSGDLSVYWYQQSLDQGLQFLIQYYNGEERAKGNILERFSAQQFPDLHSELNLSSLELGDSALYFCASSASGTSGVNTGELFFGEGSRLTVL.

Comment on this clone: Sequencing ends 3 residues short of the CDR3 end; the germline J gene provides the rest. This chain connects TRBV13 to TRBJ1-1, with D possibly being TRBD1 (5 bases). The length of the CDR3 is 13 residues. V gave up 0 bases and J gave up 4 bases, with 6 bases separating them. Per germline, CDR1 PRHDT and CDR2 FYEKMQ (reference sequence). CDR3 bases read: TGTGCCAGCAGCTTAGGGAGGGGCACTGAA. Residues: CASSLGRGTE. The full CDR3 reads CASSLGRGTEAFF.

This clone was recorded many times. From the germline J gene comes the end of the CDR3, since the read stops 3 residues before it. The chain uses TRBV20-1 and TRBJ2-7; TRBD1 or TRBD2 may be the D gene (5 bases each). The CDR3 is 12 residues long. Germline CDR1 reads DFQATT; CDR2 reads SNEGSKA (reference sequence). The CDR3 sequence is CSPVRGWDEQYF. The covered CDR3 bases are TGCAGCCCCGTGAGGGGTTGGGACGAG.

This clone was counted ten times or more. Sequencing ends 3 residues short of the CDR3 end; the germline J gene provides the rest. The rearrangement joins TRBV6-1 to TRBJ2-7; 9 bases map to TRBD2. The germline CDR1 and CDR2 sequences are MNHNS and SASEGT. The CDR3 is 14 residues long. Losses at the gene ends were 4 bases for V and 0 bases for J; bases not matched to a gene: 1. The CDR3 is CASSGGGASYEQYF. The CDR3 DNA, read in part, is TGTGCCAGCAGTGGCGGGGGGGCCTCCTACGAG.

This clone was recorded a few times. The CDR3 sequence is CASEGVAAGGKQETQYF. The covered CDR3 bases are TGCGCCAGCGAGGGGGTCGCGGCGGGAGGGAAGCAAGAGACC. The chain uses TRBV5-1 and TRBJ2-5; 9 bases agree with TRBD2. The CDR3 end lies 3 residues beyond the end of the read and is filled in from the germline J gene. The CDR3 runs to 17 residues. Germline V gives CDR1 SGHRS, CDR2 YFSETQ. J lost 2 bases, V lost 7 bases, and 15 bases had no gene match.

This clone has at least ten counts. The CDR3 here is CASSLEGGVGEKLFF. The CDR3 DNA, read in part, is TGCGCCAGCAGCTTGGAAGGGGGTGTGGGTGAAAAA. The chain couples TRBV5-1 to TRBJ1-4; D is possibly TRBD1 (6 bases). The read stops 3 residues short of the end of the CDR3; the missing end is completed from the germline J gene. The V end lost 0 bases, the J end lost 7 bases, and 13 bases lay between the germline ends. This CDR3 spans 15 amino acids. The germline CDR1 and CDR2 sequences are SGHRS and YFSETQ.

This clone was counted at least ten times. From the germline J gene comes the end of the CDR3, since the read stops 3 residues before it. This chain links TRBV2 with TRBJ2-5; 7 positions agree with TRBD2. Per the germline V gene, CDR1 is SNHLY and CDR2 is FYNNEI. V trimming: 9 bases; J trimming: 1 base; junction bases outside the gene matches: 8. The CDR3 totals 14 residues. The covered CDR3 bases are TGTGCCAGTAAACTAGCGCCGTCCCAAGAGACC. Its protein product is CASKLAPSQET. The CDR3 in full is CASKLAPSQETQYF.

This clone was seen more than once but under ten times. The read gets to within 3 residues of the CDR3 end, and the germline J gene fills in the rest. The chain joins TRBV11-2 to TRBJ1-1, with 7 bases fitting TRBD1. This CDR3 contains 13 residues. CDR1 is SGHAT and CDR2 is FQNNGV in the germline V gene. The CDR3 loop reads CASSPPGQWKAFF. The sequenced part of the CDR3 DNA is TGTGCCAGCAGCCCACCGGGACAGTGGAAA.

This clone was found many times. The DNA ends 3 residues before the CDR3 does, and the rest of the CDR3 is filled in from the germline J gene. The chain joins TRBV29-1 to TRBJ1-1, with a possible D match to TRBD1 (6 bases). Germline CDR1 SQVTM, CDR2 ANQGSEA. Trimming took 3 bases from V and 1 from J, leaving 12 bases between them. The CDR3 consists of 14 residues. The part of the CDR3 DNA that was read is TGCAGCGTTGACGGGGGGCGCGGGAACACTGAA. Encoded protein: CSVDGGRGNTE. The whole CDR3 reads CSVDGGRGNTEAFF. Looking up the rest from reference TRBV29-1 and TRBJ1-1 gives the full variable domain: SAVISQKPSRDICQRGTSLTIQCQVDSQVTMMFWYRQQPGQSLTLIATANQGSEATYESGFVIDKFPISRPNLTFSTLTVSNMSPEDSSIYLCSVDGGRGNTEAFFGQGTRLTVV.

This clone was detected many times. From the germline J gene comes the end of the CDR3, since the read stops 3 residues before it. The rearrangement uses TRBV29-1 and TRBJ1-4, with D maybe TRBD1 (5 bases). Germline CDR1 reads SQVTM; CDR2 reads ANQGSEA. There are 13 residues in the CDR3. CDR3 amino acids: CSATGVTNEKLFF. The sequenced CDR3 bases are TGCAGTGCAACGGGGGTGACTAATGAAAAA.

This clone was detected ten times or more. Sequencing ends 3 residues short of the CDR3 end; the germline J gene provides the rest. The chain combines TRBV14 with TRBJ2-7; a possible D gene is TRBD1 (6 bases). The CDR3 is made up of 15 amino acids. The ends were cut back, 3 bases at V and 0 bases at J, with 12 bases in the middle. Germline-derived CDR1 and CDR2 are SGHDN and FVKESK. The part of the CDR3 DNA that was read is TGTGCCAGCAGCCAGCAGGGGTTCGACTCCTACGAG. As protein: CASSQQGFDSYE. The full CDR3 protein is CASSQQGFDSYEQYF. The variable domain in full, with the rest retrieved from reference TRBV14 and TRBJ2-7, is EAGVTQFPSHSVIEKGQTVTLRCDPISGHDNLYWYRRVMGKEIKFLLHFVKESKQDESGMPNNRFLAERTGGTYSTLKVQPAELEDSGVYFCASSQQGFDSYEQYFGPGTRLTVT.

This clone was seen only a few times. The read ends 3 residues before the CDR3 terminus; that terminus is restored from the germline J gene. The chain combines TRBV5-1 with TRBJ1-2; 8 positions agree with TRBD1. The V segment lost 0 bases and the J segment 7 bases; nucleotides outside the gene matches: 8. CDR3 size: 15 residues. The V gene's germline CDR1 is SGHRS and CDR2 YFSETQ. This CDR3 is CASSLASDRGGGYTF. The CDR3 DNA, read in part, is TGCGCCAGCAGCTTGGCCTCCGACAGGGGAGGTGGC.

There are many counts of this clone. The missing CDR3 end, 3 residues past where the read stops, is filled in from the germline J gene. J is TRBJ2-2 and V is TRBV20-1, with D perhaps matching TRBD1 (7 bases). The ends were cut back, 5 bases at V and 5 bases at J, with 12 bases in the middle. Germline CDR1 reads DFQATT; CDR2 reads SNEGSKA (reference sequence). The CDR3 extends over 13 amino acids. Partial CDR3 DNA: TGCAGTGCTGCTTCAGGGGGGACCGGGGAG. Translation gives CSAASGGTGE. The whole CDR3 is CSAASGGTGELFF.

This clone was picked up many times. The read gets to within 3 residues of the CDR3 end, and the germline J gene fills in the rest. The V gene is TRBV7-9, the J gene TRBJ1-1; D perhaps matches TRBD1 (6 bases). The germline gives CDR1 SEHNR, CDR2 FQNEAQ (reference sequence). V gave up 2 bases and J gave up 5 bases, with 12 bases separating them. The CDR3 consists of 14 residues. The part of the CDR3 DNA that was read is TGTGCCAGCAGCTTACGGGGGGGCGAGACTGAA. It encodes CASSLRGGETE. The full CDR3 is CASSLRGGETEAFF.

This clone was seen at least ten times. The read comes to an end 3 residues before the CDR3 does, leaving the germline J gene to fill in the end. V usage is TRBV5-1 and J usage is TRBJ2-5, with D hard to call. In germline, CDR1 is SGHRS, CDR2 YFSETQ. Deletions cut 0 bases from V and 0 bases from J, with 9 bases between. The length of the CDR3 is 15 residues. The CDR3 spells CASSLGGGYQETQYF. The covered CDR3 bases are TGCGCCAGCAGCTTGGGAGGCGGATACCAAGAGACC. The complete variable domain, with remaining parts taken from reference TRBV5-1 and TRBJ2-5, reads KAGVTQTPRYLIKTRGQQVTLSCSPISGHRSVSWYQQTPGQGLQFLFEYFSETQRNKGNFPGRFSGRQFSNSRSEMNVSTLELGDSALYLCASSLGGGYQETQYFGPGTRLLVL.

This clone has a count of ten or more. Read sequence stops 3 residues before the CDR3 end, and the germline J gene provides the missing end. The chain links TRBV19 to TRBJ1-2; 7 positions match TRBD1. V lost 8 bases, J lost 3 bases, and 9 bases stayed unmatched. The CDR3 length is 14 residues. Germline CDR1 and CDR2: LNHDA and SQIVND (reference sequence). CDR3 DNA (partial): TGTGCCAGTCAGCCGGGACAGTCGTACTATGGC. The encoded protein is CASQPGQSYYG. The whole CDR3 region reads CASQPGQSYYGYTF.

This clone was seen repeatedly, ten times or more. This CDR3 is CASSQVRGVTEAFF. The covered CDR3 bases are TGTGCCAGCAGCCAAGTACGCGGGGTCACTGAA. This chain links TRBV3-1 (or the pseudogene TRBV3-2) with TRBJ1-1; D gene unclear. Read data end 3 residues before the CDR3 end; the end is taken from the germline J gene. V lost 1 base and J lost 4, with 10 bases in between. Germline V lookup: CDR1 LGHDT, CDR2 YNNKEL (reference sequence). The CDR3 extends over 14 amino acids.

This clone was observed many times. The sequence runs out 3 residues before the end of the CDR3; the remainder is reconstructed from the germline J gene. This chain links TRBV5-1 with TRBJ1-1, with a possible D match to TRBD1 (5 bases). CDR3 length equals 13 residues. With 5 bases removed from V and 0 bases from J, the gap between germline ends came to 8 bases. Germline V lookup: CDR1 SGHRS, CDR2 YFSETQ. CDR3 sequence: CASRDTLNTEAFF. The CDR3 DNA, read in part, is TGCGCCAGCAGGGACACCCTGAACACTGAA.

This clone was seen many times. The read ends 3 residues early relative to the CDR3; the germline J gene fills the gap. The chain links TRBV19 to TRBJ2-5, with 9 bases aligning to TRBD1. Germline V gene data show CDR1 as LNHDA and CDR2 as SQIVND (reference sequence). The junction had 7 bases not matched to a gene; V was cut back by 3 bases and J by 5 bases. This CDR3 comprises 15 residues. The CDR3 bases that were read are TGTGCCAGTAGTATCTCGGGACAGGGTCAGGAGACC. Translating gives CASSISGQGQET. The entire CDR3 sequence reads CASSISGQGQETQYF.

This clone was recorded at least ten times. The CDR3 is cut off 3 residues early in the read; its end comes from the germline J gene. The chain is built from TRBV10-2 and TRBJ2-7, with 7 bases lining up with TRBD1. The CDR3 length is 13 residues. Germline V gene lookup returns CDR1 WSHSY and CDR2 SAAADI. V dropped 6 bases and J dropped 4; count of bases not matched to a gene: 6. CDR3 DNA, as far as it was read: TGCGCCAGCAGCTCGGGACAGACGTACGAG. This gives the protein CASSSGQTYE. The whole CDR3 sequence reads CASSSGQTYEQYF.